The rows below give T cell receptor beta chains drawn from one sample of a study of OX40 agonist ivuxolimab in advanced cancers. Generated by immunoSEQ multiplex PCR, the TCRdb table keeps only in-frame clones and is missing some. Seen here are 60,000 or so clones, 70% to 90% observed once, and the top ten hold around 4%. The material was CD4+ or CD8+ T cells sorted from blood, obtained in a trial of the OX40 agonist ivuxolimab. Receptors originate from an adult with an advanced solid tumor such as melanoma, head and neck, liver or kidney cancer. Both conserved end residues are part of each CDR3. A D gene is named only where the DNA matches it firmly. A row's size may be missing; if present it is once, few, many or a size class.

CDR3aa: CASSSDMNNYGYTF
CDR3nt: TGTGCCAGCAGCTCAGACATGAATAACTATGGCTACACCTTC
v_gene: TRBV5-5
d_gene: NA
j_gene: TRBJ1-2
abundance: NA

CDR3aa: CASSLAQYNEQFF
CDR3nt: TGCGCCAGCAGCTTGGCACAATACAATGAGCAGTTCTTC
v_gene: TRBV5-1
d_gene: NA
j_gene: TRBJ2-1
abundance: NA

CDR3aa: CASSPGLAGVREQFF
CDR3nt: TGTGCCAGCAGTCCGGGACTAGCGGGAGTACGGGAGCAGTTCTTC
v_gene: TRBV2
d_gene: TRBD2
j_gene: TRBJ2-1
abundance: once

CDR3aa: CASSLVAGERIF
CDR3nt: TGTGCCAGCAGCTTGGTAGCGGGGGAAAGGATCTTC
v_gene: TRBV5-8
d_gene: TRBD2
j_gene: TRBJ2-1
abundance: NA

CDR3aa: CASSQEAETLYNEQFF
CDR3nt: TGTGCCAGCAGCCAAGAGGCGGAGACCCTATACAATGAGCAGTTCTTC
v_gene: TRBV4-2
d_gene: NA
j_gene: TRBJ2-1
abundance: NA

CDR3aa: CASSLSLQETQYF
CDR3nt: TGTGCCAGCAGTTTGTCCCTCCAAGAGACCCAGTACTTC
v_gene: TRBV28
d_gene: NA
j_gene: TRBJ2-5
abundance: NA

CDR3aa: CASSYLDSGTEAFF
CDR3nt: TGTGCCAGCAGTTACCTCGACTCTGGTACTGAAGCTTTCTTT
v_gene: TRBV6-5
d_gene: NA
j_gene: TRBJ1-1
abundance: NA

CDR3aa: CASSGFVPMNTEAFF
CDR3nt: TGCGCCAGCAGCGGTTTCGTCCCGATGAACACTGAAGCTTTCTTT
v_gene: TRBV10-2
d_gene: NA
j_gene: TRBJ1-1
abundance: NA

CDR3aa: CASPRRSDRADEQFF
CDR3nt: TGTGCCAGCCCCAGGAGGAGTGACAGGGCGGATGAGCAGTTCTTC
v_gene: TRBV6-1
d_gene: TRBD1
j_gene: TRBJ2-1
abundance: NA

CDR3aa: CASSVRDVLGGNQETQYF
CDR3nt: TGTGCCAGCAGCGTAAGGGACGTGCTAGGAGGCAACCAAGAGACCCAGTACTTC
v_gene: TRBV9
d_gene: NA
j_gene: TRBJ2-5
abundance: NA

CDR3aa: CASSSGGADGYTF
CDR3nt: TGTGCCAGCAGTTCAGGGGGAGCGGATGGCTACACCTTC
v_gene: TRBV28
d_gene: TRBD1
j_gene: TRBJ1-2
abundance: once

CDR3aa: CASSSQGLINSEQYF
CDR3nt: TGTGCCAGCAGCTCCCAAGGACTCATTAATTCCGAGCAGTACTTC
v_gene: TRBV11-3
d_gene: NA
j_gene: TRBJ2-7
abundance: NA

CDR3aa: CATSRDRGEEQYF
CDR3nt: TGTGCCACCAGCAGAGATCGAGGAGAGGAGCAGTACTTC
v_gene: TRBV15
d_gene: NA
j_gene: TRBJ2-5
abundance: NA

CDR3aa: CASTSGISDDEQFF
CDR3nt: TGTGCCAGCACCTCGGGGATTTCGGACGATGAGCAGTTCTTC
v_gene: TRBV5-4
d_gene: NA
j_gene: TRBJ2-1
abundance: NA

CDR3aa: CASSTFRGQSSNTGELFF
CDR3nt: TGTGCCAGCAGTACCTTTAGGGGACAAAGTTCGAACACCGGGGAGCTGTTTTTT
v_gene: TRBV11-2
d_gene: NA
j_gene: TRBJ2-2
abundance: NA

CDR3aa: CASSLPEQNTQYF
CDR3nt: TGTGCCAGCAGCTTACCAGAGCAGAATACGCAGTATTTT
v_gene: TRBV11-3
d_gene: NA
j_gene: TRBJ2-3
abundance: NA

CDR3aa: CASRGLALAQETQYF
CDR3nt: TGTGCCAGCAGAGGTCTAGCGCTCGCCCAAGAGACCCAGTACTTC
v_gene: TRBV2
d_gene: NA
j_gene: TRBJ2-5
abundance: once

CDR3aa: CASGKVARGGEGSYEQYF
CDR3nt: TGTGCCAGCGGGAAGGTAGCCAGGGGGGGCGAGGGGTCCTACGAGCAGTACTTC
v_gene: TRBV2
d_gene: NA
j_gene: TRBJ2-7
abundance: NA

CDR3aa: CATSTSGANVLTF
CDR3nt: TGTGCCACCAGCACCTCTGGGGCCAACGTCCTGACTTTC
v_gene: TRBV15
d_gene: NA
j_gene: TRBJ2-6
abundance: few

CDR3aa: CASRTMAGGLDTQYF
CDR3nt: TGTGCCAGCAGGACTATGGCGGGAGGGCTAGATACGCAGTATTTT
v_gene: TRBV6-6
d_gene: TRBD2
j_gene: TRBJ2-3
abundance: NA

CDR3aa: CASSVNGGAENIQYF
CDR3nt: TGCGCCAGCAGCGTTAATGGGGGAGCGGAAAACATTCAGTACTTC
v_gene: TRBV5-1
d_gene: NA
j_gene: TRBJ2-4
abundance: once

CDR3aa: CASSPSREGSGELFF
CDR3nt: TGTGCCAGCAGCCCCTCACGGGAGGGGAGCGGGGAGCTGTTTTTT
v_gene: TRBV7-2
d_gene: TRBD2
j_gene: TRBJ2-2
abundance: NA

CDR3aa: CASSADSGNIQYF
CDR3nt: TGTGCCAGTAGCGCTGATTCAGGAAACATTCAGTACTTC
v_gene: TRBV19
d_gene: NA
j_gene: TRBJ2-4
abundance: NA

CDR3aa: CASSRTGRTEAFF
CDR3nt: TGTGCCAGCAGCCGGACAGGGCGTACTGAAGCTTTCTTT
v_gene: TRBV14
d_gene: TRBD1
j_gene: TRBJ1-1
abundance: few

CDR3aa: CASSENSYEQYF
CDR3nt: TGCGCCAGCAGTGAAAACTCCTACGAGCAGTACTTC
v_gene: TRBV10-1
d_gene: NA
j_gene: TRBJ2-7
abundance: NA

CDR3aa: CASSPLVTSGRLNEQFF
CDR3nt: TGTGCCAGCAGTCCTCTGGTGACTAGCGGGAGGCTCAATGAGCAGTTCTTC
v_gene: TRBV27
d_gene: TRBD2
j_gene: TRBJ2-1
abundance: few

CDR3aa: CASRGQGTDTQYF
CDR3nt: TGTGCCAGTAGAGGGCAGGGCACAGATACGCAGTATTTT
v_gene: TRBV19
d_gene: NA
j_gene: TRBJ2-3
abundance: once

CDR3aa: CASSINSESGMTQYF
CDR3nt: TGTGCCAGTAGTATTAATTCGGAGAGTGGTATGACCCAGTACTTC
v_gene: TRBV19
d_gene: NA
j_gene: TRBJ2-5
abundance: few

CDR3aa: CASNEGSAQETQYF
CDR3nt: TGCGCCAGCAATGAGGGGAGCGCCCAAGAGACCCAGTACTTC
v_gene: TRBV5-1
d_gene: NA
j_gene: TRBJ2-5
abundance: NA

CDR3aa: CASSSQGDATEAFF
CDR3nt: TGTGCCAGCAGCTCACAGGGTGACGCCACTGAAGCTTTCTTT
v_gene: TRBV7-3
d_gene: NA
j_gene: TRBJ1-1
abundance: NA

CDR3aa: CASSPPGGRDYEQYF
CDR3nt: TGTGCCAGCAGTCCCCCTGGGGGGCGGGACTACGAGCAGTACTTC
v_gene: TRBV28
d_gene: NA
j_gene: TRBJ2-7
abundance: NA

CDR3aa: CASAPTSGRRENTQYF
CDR3nt: TGTGCCAGTGCCCCGACTAGCGGGAGGAGGGAGAATACGCAGTATTTT
v_gene: TRBV9
d_gene: TRBD2
j_gene: TRBJ2-3
abundance: once

CDR3aa: CASSLGSGANYGYTF
CDR3nt: TGTGCCAGCAGCTTAGGTTCGGGGGCTAACTATGGCTACACCTTC
v_gene: TRBV7-2
d_gene: NA
j_gene: TRBJ1-2
abundance: once

CDR3aa: CASSQGTDVETQYF
CDR3nt: TGTGCCAGCAGCCAAGGGACAGACGTGGAGACCCAGTACTTC
v_gene: TRBV5-6
d_gene: TRBD1
j_gene: TRBJ2-5
abundance: NA

CDR3aa: CASSLSAPDTGELFF
CDR3nt: TGTGCCAGCTCACTTTCGGCCCCAGACACCGGGGAGCTGTTTTTT
v_gene: TRBV18
d_gene: NA
j_gene: TRBJ2-2
abundance: NA

CDR3aa: CASRGTSSDRTDTQYF
CDR3nt: TGCGCCAGCAGGGGGACTAGCAGTGATCGCACAGATACGCAGTATTTT
v_gene: TRBV10-1
d_gene: TRBD2
j_gene: TRBJ2-3
abundance: NA

CDR3aa: CASSWLAAYNEQFF
CDR3nt: TGTGCCAGCAGTTGGCTGGCGGCCTACAATGAGCAGTTCTTC
v_gene: TRBV7-9
d_gene: NA
j_gene: TRBJ2-1
abundance: NA

CDR3aa: CASSSFRGGSYEQYF
CDR3nt: TGTGCCAGCAGCTCCTTCCGAGGTGGGTCCTACGAGCAGTACTTC
v_gene: TRBV6-6
d_gene: NA
j_gene: TRBJ2-7
abundance: NA

CDR3aa: CASSEALARTYEQYF
CDR3nt: TGTGCCAGCAGTGAAGCTCTAGCGAGGACCTACGAGCAGTACTTC
v_gene: TRBV2
d_gene: NA
j_gene: TRBJ2-7
abundance: NA

CDR3aa: CASEPFQVNSPLHF
CDR3nt: TGTGCCAGCGAGCCTTTCCAGGTTAATTCACCCCTCCACTTT
v_gene: TRBV7-9
d_gene: NA
j_gene: TRBJ1-6
abundance: NA

CDR3aa: CASRLPGLTYGYTF
CDR3nt: TGTGCCAGCAGACTTCCGGGACTGACCTATGGCTACACCTTC
v_gene: TRBV28
d_gene: NA
j_gene: TRBJ1-2
abundance: NA

CDR3aa: CASSQVLKNTGELFF
CDR3nt: TGCGCCAGCAGCCAAGTTCTCAAAAACACCGGGGAGCTGTTTTTT
v_gene: TRBV4-1
d_gene: NA
j_gene: TRBJ2-2
abundance: NA

CDR3aa: CASTHGETQYF
CDR3nt: TGTGCCAGCACCCACGGGGAGACCCAGTACTTC
v_gene: TRBV27
d_gene: NA
j_gene: TRBJ2-5
abundance: NA

CDR3aa: CASSLGVEGTQYF
CDR3nt: TGCGCCAGCAGCTTGGGTGTGGAGGGGACCCAGTACTTC
v_gene: TRBV5-1
d_gene: NA
j_gene: TRBJ2-5
abundance: NA

CDR3aa: CASSPTGGSTDTQYF
CDR3nt: TGTGCCAGCAGCCCCACAGGGGGCTCCACAGATACGCAGTATTTT
v_gene: TRBV4-2
d_gene: TRBD1
j_gene: TRBJ2-3
abundance: NA

CDR3aa: CASSLSGTQGTDTQYF
CDR3nt: TGTGCCAGCAGTTTATCCGGGACACAGGGAACAGATACGCAGTATTTT
v_gene: TRBV27
d_gene: NA
j_gene: TRBJ2-3
abundance: NA

CDR3aa: CASSLGTSGNTDTQYF
CDR3nt: TGTGCCAGCAGCCTGGGGACTAGCGGGAACACAGATACGCAGTATTTT
v_gene: TRBV5-6
d_gene: TRBD2
j_gene: TRBJ2-3
abundance: NA

CDR3aa: CASSLVTGTESTDTQYF
CDR3nt: TGCGCCAGCAGCTTGGTCACCGGGACGGAAAGCACAGATACGCAGTATTTT
v_gene: TRBV5-1
d_gene: NA
j_gene: TRBJ2-3
abundance: NA